The clone carrying this T cell receptor (beta chain) was observed a handful of times. Antigen unknown. TCRdb passed the 5' RACE reads through MiXCR, listing each CDR3 protein once. This sample has 600,000 to 750,000 distinct CDR3 sequences, with about 12% found just once. This sample is drawn from a study of T cells after yellow fever vaccination. The CDR3 has 13 amino acids. Germline V gives CDR1 LNHNV, CDR2 YYDKDF (reference sequence). V lost 11 bases, J lost 1 base, and 6 bases stayed unmatched. The study's findings and limits: Abundant clonotypes from the bulk population could get into FACS-sorted repertoires as contaminants. Primary-vaccination clones mostly resurfaced post-booster (around 96% CD4, roughly 90% CD8).

Sample: PBMCs, taken on the day of the yellow fever booster vaccination. The receptor was isolated from a man between 25 and 39 years old who received the YFV17D yellow fever vaccine. The chain couples TRBV15 to TRBJ2-3, with 7 bases matching TRBD2. The CDR3 sequence: CAGGSGGTDTQYF. The CDR3 region has the DNA TGTGCCGGGGGGAGCGGGGGCACAGATACGCAGTATTTT.